One sample yielded the 31 T cell receptor beta chains listed below, sequenced in a study of T cell repertoires in cytomegalovirus infection. No antigen is known for these receptors. TCRdb called the reads again in MiXCR, with one record for every CDR3 protein. The sample holds 750,000 to 900,000 distinct CDR3 sequences; almost 30% are singletons and the top ten take around 13%. The specimen comprised cultured CD8+ T cells from PBMCs, sampled from culture after CMV antigen stimulation. The receptors stem from a human donor in good health (CMV status not recorded). Some clones in this sample may be carry-over from other donors' samples.

This sequence joins TRBV4-1 and TRBJ1-5; no clear D. The CDR3 runs 16 residues. The ends were cut back, 1 base at V and 2 bases at J, with 12 bases in the middle. Per germline, CDR1 MGHRA and CDR2 YSYEKL. Written as DNA, the CDR3 is TGCGCCAGCAGCCAAGGGGCCGGGATCGGCAATCAGCCCCAGCATTTT. As protein: CASSQGAGIGNQPQHF.

This clonotype turned up a few times. This chain joins TRBV6-1 and TRBJ2-3; weak D call: TRBD1 (5 bases). The CDR3 covers 13 residues. The V gene's germline CDR1 is MNHNS and CDR2 SASEGT. V was clipped by 4 bases and J by 4 bases, with 9 bases between them. CDR3 in amino acids: CASSGQGSDTQYF. The CDR3 nucleotides read TGTGCCAGCAGTGGCCAGGGTTCAGATACGCAGTATTTT.

V usage is TRBV6-8 and J usage is TRBJ2-7; 8 bases map to TRBD2. The V segment lost 5 bases and the J segment 3 bases; nucleotides outside the gene matches: 9. Germline V gives CDR1 MNHGY, CDR2 SAAAGT. CDR3 length: 15 amino acids. CDR3 residues: CASSPSWRGVYEQYF. The CDR3 bases are TGTGCCAGCAGTCCCTCTTGGCGGGGGGTCTACGAGCAGTACTTC.

The chain uses TRBV18 and TRBJ1-1; D may be TRBD1 (6 bases). Germline V CDR1 and CDR2: KGHSH, LQKENI. The CDR3 runs 13 residues. Trimming took 5 bases from V and 6 from J, leaving 13 bases between them. CDR3 amino acids: CASSGDTPAEAFF. The DNA for the CDR3 is TGTGCCAGCTCAGGGGACACCCCGGCTGAAGCTTTCTTT.

This clonotype was seen repeatedly, ten times or more. The J gene is TRBJ1-1, the V gene TRBV10-2; 9 bases line up with TRBD1. This CDR3 has 12 amino acids. Germline CDR1 is WSHSY and CDR2 is SAAADI. V was clipped by 6 bases and J by 4 bases; unmatched bases: 0. DNA for the CDR3: TGCGCCAGCAGACAGGGGGCCACTGAAGCTTTCTTT. It yields the protein CASRQGATEAFF.

The genes are TRBV6-8 and TRBJ2-1; 8 bases map to TRBD2. With V trimmed by 8 bases and J by 8 bases, 8 bases remained unmatched. Germline loops: CDR1 MNHGY, CDR2 SAAAGT. CDR3 length: 13 amino acids. The CDR3 loop reads CASQEGLVYEQFF. The CDR3, as DNA: TGTGCCAGCCAAGAGGGACTAGTCTATGAGCAGTTCTTC.

The rearrangement uses TRBV14 and TRBJ1-2; 8 bases align to TRBD1. With 2 bases clipped from V and 6 bases from J, the junction kept 2 bases outside the gene matches. This CDR3 is built from 13 residues. Germline CDR1 SGHDN, CDR2 FVKESK. CDR3 sequence: CASSQLTGDGYTF. The CDR3, as DNA: TGTGCCAGCAGCCAACTGACAGGGGATGGCTACACCTTC.

The V call is TRBV10-3, the J call TRBJ2-1; TRBD2 aligns across 10 bases. The CDR3 loop spans 15 amino acids. In germline, CDR1 is ENHRY, CDR2 SYGVKD. Trimming removed 6 bases from V and 5 bases from J; junction bases left unmatched: 7. The CDR3 spells CAIRVGLAEDNEQFF. CDR3 sequence (DNA): TGTGCCATCAGGGTCGGACTAGCGGAAGACAATGAGCAGTTCTTC.

In this sample, this clonotype turned up a few times. The chain combines TRBV20-1 with TRBJ1-5; 9 bases fit TRBD1. The germline gives CDR1 DFQATT, CDR2 SNEGSKA (reference sequence). The V gene end was trimmed by 4 bases and the J gene end by 1 base; junction bases not matched to a gene: 8. CDR3 size: 16 residues. Here the CDR3 DNA reads TGCAGTGCTACCAACTACAGGGGGCTGAGCAATCAGCCCCAGCATTTT. This sequence encodes CSATNYRGLSNQPQHF.

This clonotype was seen only a few times. This chain connects TRBV7-6 to TRBJ1-5; 7 bases are a match to TRBD1. The CDR3 spans 14 residues. The ends lost 5 bases at V and 6 bases at J; junction bases unmatched: 7. Germline assignment: CDR1 SGHVS and CDR2 FNYEAQ. The CDR3 DNA reads TGTGCCAGCAGCCAAGACAGGGAAAGTCAGCCCCAGCATTTT. It codes for CASSQDRESQPQHF.

This clonotype was recorded a few times. The V and J genes are TRBV28 and TRBJ1-5, with TRBD1 matching over 7 bases. The CDR3 sequence is 16 residues long. With 4 bases clipped from V and 0 bases from J, the junction kept 6 bases outside the gene matches. Germline V gives CDR1 MDHEN, CDR2 SYDVKM. The CDR3 nucleotides are TGTGCCAGCAGTTCACCGGGACAGTATAGCAATCAGCCCCAGCATTTT. Residues: CASSSPGQYSNQPQHF.

This clonotype occurred a few times. The chain recombines TRBV3-1 with TRBJ1-2, with a possible D match to TRBD1 (5 bases). Germline CDR1 and CDR2: LGHDT and YNNKEL (reference sequence). The CDR3 extends over 15 amino acids. V was cut by 5 bases and J by 6 bases, with 19 bases left in between. The CDR3 DNA is TGTGCCAGCAGCTCACAGGACGTAGGGTTTAATGGCTACACCTTC. Protein sequence: CASSSQDVGFNGYTF.

With respect to this clonotype: The conserved final phenylalanine or tryptophan is absent from the CDR3, which likely points to a read error. The chain carries TRBV4-3 and TRBJ2-3; 11 bases line up with TRBD2. The J segment lost 6 bases and the V segment lost 3 bases, leaving 8 bases of the junction unmatched. The CDR3 is made up of 16 amino acids. CDR1 LGHNA and CDR2 YSLEER come from the germline V gene. The CDR3 here is CASSQSSGGSTDTQYS. Here the CDR3 DNA reads TGCGCCAGCAGCCAGTCTAGCGGGGGGTCGACTGATACGCAGTATTCT.

This chain connects TRBV4-1 to TRBJ2-7; either TRBD1 or TRBD2 may fit D (5 bases each). Germline-derived CDR1 and CDR2 are MGHRA and YSYEKL. The CDR3 spans 15 residues. Trimming took off 4 bases at V and 3 bases at J, with 16 bases between the two ends. CDR3: CASSRYGTEDYEQYF. CDR3 DNA: TGCGCCAGCAGCCGCTACGGGACGGAAGACTACGAGCAGTACTTC.

The genes are TRBV5-1 and TRBJ2-5; TRBD2 is a possible D gene (5 bases). CDR1 and CDR2 from the germline V gene are SGHRS and YFSETQ. The CDR3 loop spans 15 amino acids. V was shortened by 0 bases and J by 5 bases, with 14 bases between the two germline ends. The CDR3 loop is CASSLATTSGETQYF. The CDR3 DNA follows: TGCGCCAGCAGCTTGGCCACGACTTCGGGGGAGACCCAGTACTTC.

The chain employs TRBV2 and TRBJ2-7; D might be TRBD2 (6 bases). CDR1 SNHLY and CDR2 FYNNEI come from the germline V gene. V lost 2 bases, J lost 5 bases, and 7 bases lay in between. The CDR3 runs 12 residues. The CDR3 here is CASSEWGDEQYV. CDR3 sequence (DNA): TGTGCCAGCAGTGAATGGGGGGACGAGCAGTACGTC.

This chain uses TRBV4-1 with TRBJ1-4; D is ambiguous. This CDR3 is 15 amino acids long. The V end lost 1 base, the J end lost 8 bases, and 14 bases lay between the germline ends. Per the germline V gene, CDR1 is MGHRA and CDR2 is YSYEKL. The CDR3: CASSQVLGPKEKLFF. The CDR3 nucleotides read TGCGCCAGCAGCCAAGTCCTCGGGCCAAAAGAAAAACTGTTTTTT.

V is TRBV11-2 and J is TRBJ2-1, with 7 positions matching TRBD1. Germline V gene sequence: CDR1 SGHAT, CDR2 FQNNGV. With 5 bases clipped from V and 16 bases from J, the junction kept 17 bases outside the gene matches. The CDR3 is 14 amino acids. CDR3 sequence reads: CASSTTDRTGGLFF. Here the CDR3 DNA reads TGTGCCAGCAGCACAACGGACAGGACCGGTGGATTATTCTTC.

This clonotype turned up a few times. This chain connects TRBV7-9 to TRBJ1-2; no reliable D call. This CDR3 contains 19 residues. Germline V gives CDR1 SEHNR, CDR2 FQNEAQ (reference sequence). V shed 5 bases and J shed 6 bases, with 31 bases lying between them. CDR3 in amino acids: CASSVHFSGRTDGMDGYTF. The CDR3 region has the DNA TGTGCCAGCAGCGTTCATTTTAGTGGGAGGACTGATGGTATGGATGGCTACACCTTC.

This CDR3 is CASSQDTTAPPELAKNIQYF. The CDR3 DNA reads TGTGCCAGCAGCCAAGATACAACAGCACCACCCGAACTAGCCAAAAACATTCAGTACTTC. V and J are TRBV3-1 and TRBJ2-4; no reliable D call. The CDR3 totals 20 residues. CDR1 and CDR2 from the germline V gene are LGHDT and YNNKEL (reference sequence). The V end was cut by 0 bases, the J end by 0 bases, with 21 bases between.

The chain joins TRBV7-2 to TRBJ2-1, with 8 bases that match TRBD2. Trimming at V came to 0 bases and at J to 5 bases, leaving 3 bases not matched to a gene. This CDR3 is built from 15 residues. Germline lookup yields CDR1 SGHTA and CDR2 FQGNSA. CDR3 amino acids: CASSLALRGDNEQFF. The CDR3 nucleotides are TGTGCCAGCAGCTTAGCCTTGCGGGGGGACAATGAGCAGTTCTTC. Full variable domain (rest looked up from reference TRBV7-2 and TRBJ2-1): GAGVSQSPSNKVTEKGKDVELRCDPISGHTALYWYRQSLGQGLEFLIYFQGNSAPDKSGLPSDRFSAERTGGSVSTLTIQRTQQEDSAVYLCASSLALRGDNEQFFGPGTRLTVL.

This clonotype came up a few times. The rearrangement joins TRBV12-5 to TRBJ1-6; D ambiguous. Germline-derived CDR1 and CDR2 are LGHNT and FRNRAP. The CDR3 loop spans 17 amino acids. The ends were cut back, 3 bases at V and 1 base at J, with 13 bases in the middle. CDR3 sequence (DNA): TGTGCTAGTGGTTTCTTCGGGGATATGTCCTATAATTCACCCCTCCACTTT. This codes for CASGFFGDMSYNSPLHF.

This clonotype was counted between two and nine times. The chain carries TRBV2 and TRBJ1-2; TRBD1 matches 7 bases. Germline CDR1 is SNHLY and CDR2 is FYNNEI. The ends lost 9 bases at V and 2 bases at J; junction bases unmatched: 15. The CDR3 contains 16 residues. The CDR3 DNA is TGTGCCAGTATCCGGGACAGTACTGTGGGGAACTATGGCTACACCTTC. Translated, it gives CASIRDSTVGNYGYTF.

The chain links TRBV27 to TRBJ1-2; perhaps TRBD1 as D (5 bases). The V end was cut by 0 bases, the J end by 2 bases, with 10 bases between. CDR1 MNHEY and CDR2 SMNVEV come from the germline V gene (reference sequence). This CDR3 spans 15 amino acids. The chain's CDR3 is CASSLSFDRNYGYTF. CDR3 coding DNA: TGTGCCAGCAGTTTATCCTTCGACAGAAACTATGGCTACACCTTC.

This clonotype was observed a handful of times. This chain connects TRBV20-1 to TRBJ1-2; the D gene is possibly TRBD1 (6 bases). Between the trimmed V and J ends, which lost 3 bases and 2 bases, there was a span of 13 bases. Germline V gene lookup returns CDR1 DFQATT and CDR2 SNEGSKA (reference sequence). The CDR3 consists of 14 residues. CDR3 region: CSARGQGLNYGYTF. The CDR3 DNA sequence: TGCAGTGCTAGGGGTCAGGGGCTGAACTATGGCTACACCTTC.

The chain uses TRBV15 and TRBJ1-2; D unresolved. The V and J ends lost 6 bases and 2 bases respectively, with 4 bases between them. The CDR3 is made up of 11 amino acids. Germline CDR1 is LNHNV and CDR2 is YYDKDF (reference sequence). The CDR3 reads CATRENYGYTF. CDR3 nucleotides: TGTGCCACCAGGGAGAACTATGGCTACACCTTC.

This clonotype was counted ten times or more. In nucleotides, the CDR3 is TGTGCCAGCTCACGCGGGGGCACTGAAGCTTTCTTT. It is translated as CASSRGGTEAFF. The rearrangement joins TRBV7-6 to TRBJ1-1, with D possibly being TRBD1 (5 bases). V was shortened by 8 bases and J by 4 bases, with 11 bases between the two germline ends. CDR3 length: 12 residues. From germline, CDR1 is SGHVS and CDR2 FNYEAQ.

V gene TRBV6-6 combines with J gene TRBJ2-7; 9 bases fit TRBD1. With V trimmed by 6 bases and J by 1 base, 4 bases remained unmatched. The CDR3 sequence is 14 residues long. Germline V gene data show CDR1 as MNHNY and CDR2 as SVGAGI (reference sequence). The CDR3 loop reads CASRDRGVSYEQYV. DNA for the CDR3: TGTGCCAGCAGGGACAGGGGCGTTTCCTACGAGCAGTACGTC.

This clonotype has at least ten counts. The rearrangement links TRBV7-8 to TRBJ2-1; 7 nucleotides align to TRBD1. The germline CDR1 and CDR2 sequences are SGHVS and FQNEAQ. This CDR3 is built from 16 residues. Trimming took 1 base from V and 7 from J; bases not matched to a gene: 10. The CDR3 sequence: CASSLDLPGGGNEQFF. In DNA, the CDR3 is TGTGCCAGCAGCTTAGATCTGCCAGGGGGTGGGAATGAGCAGTTCTTC.

This chain links TRBV20-1 with TRBJ2-3; TRBD2 aligns across 10 bases. Germline CDR1 and CDR2: DFQATT and SNEGSKA (reference sequence). CDR3 length: 17 residues. With V trimmed by 5 bases and J by 2 bases, 13 bases remained unmatched. The CDR3 nucleotides are TGCAGTGCTTCCCTAGCGGGGGTCTCCCCTCTCACAGATACGCAGTATTTT. The encoded protein is CSASLAGVSPLTDTQYF.

The rearrangement links TRBV4-1 to TRBJ1-1; 7 bases map to TRBD1. Germline CDR1 reads MGHRA; CDR2 reads YSYEKL. With V trimmed by 3 bases and J by 5 bases, 9 bases remained unmatched. CDR3 length: 15 residues. CDR3 region: CASSQDRDSRTEAFF. The CDR3 coding sequence is TGCGCCAGCAGCCAGGACCGGGACAGCAGGACTGAAGCTTTCTTT.